The sequence of this T cell receptor beta chain was determined in a study of CD4+ T cells in melanoma (dated by TCRdb to 2021 to 2024). Turning to the overall study: Neoantigen-specific CD4+ T cells in human melanoma were what the study investigated. The paper's findings and limits, for the study overall: Diverse differentiation states were reported to be shown by neoantigen-specific CD4+ T cells in melanoma. Neoantigen-specific CD4+ T cells were reported to be correlated with the function of CD8+ T cells, macrophages and B cells.

The donors were people with melanoma. About this clone itself: Its antigen specificity is not known. No much larger clonotype is one base removed from it; base qualities were not supplied.

The CDR1 and CDR2 encoded by the germline V gene are SGHRS and YFSETQ. Trimming takes 2 bases off V and 5 bases off J; junction bases not matched to a gene: 6. Including the terminal cysteine and phenylalanine, the CDR3 comprises 14 residues. Only the CDR3 DNA is retained, 42 bases long and in frame from the first base. Library generation was performed with the immunoSEQ multiplex PCR assay. Held by TCRdb, this immuneACCESS table contains in-frame sequences only and omits some clones. Under half of the omission traces to an unresolved V gene where checked; the cause of the rest is unknown. This sample gives some 19,000 clones in total; over 75% of them show up just once. The ten largest clonotypes hold approximately 9.8% of the sample.

The receptor's source is a human donor with melanoma. The chain uses TRBV5-1 and TRBJ2-7, with 8 bases aligning to TRBD1. The CDR3 protein is CASSFGQGTNEQYF. The DNA sequence follows: TGCGCCAGCAGCTTCGGACAGGGTACGAACGAGCAGTACTTC.